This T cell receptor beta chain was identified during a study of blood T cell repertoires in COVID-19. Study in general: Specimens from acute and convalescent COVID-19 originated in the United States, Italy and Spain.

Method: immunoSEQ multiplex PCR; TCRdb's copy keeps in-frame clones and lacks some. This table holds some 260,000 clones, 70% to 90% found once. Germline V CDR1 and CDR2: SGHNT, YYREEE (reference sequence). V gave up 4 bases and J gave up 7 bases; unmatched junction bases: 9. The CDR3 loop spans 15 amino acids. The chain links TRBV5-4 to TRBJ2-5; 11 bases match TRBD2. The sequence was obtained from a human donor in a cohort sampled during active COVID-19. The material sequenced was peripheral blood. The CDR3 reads CASSPTSGNQGTQYF. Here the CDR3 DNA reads TGTGCCAGCAGCCCGACTAGCGGGAATCAGGGGACCCAGTACTTC. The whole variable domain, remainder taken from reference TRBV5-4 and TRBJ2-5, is ETGVTQSPTHLIKTRGQQVTLRCSSQSGHNTVSWYQQALGQGPQFIFQYYREEENGRGNFPPRFSGLQFPNYSSELNVNALELDDSALYLCASSPTSGNQGTQYFGPGTRLLVL.